One T cell receptor (beta chain) is described in this entry. The data belong to a study of cytomegalovirus exposure and HLA in healthy donors. Clones were read by immunoSEQ multiplex PCR, and TCRdb kept only the in-frame ones, dropping some. The sample has 250,000 to 400,000 clones; roughly 88% are singletons. V lost 1 base, J lost 8 bases, and 7 bases stayed unmatched. This CDR3 is built from 15 residues. Germline V gene data show CDR1 as MNHNS and CDR2 as SASEGT. The V and J genes are TRBV6-1 and TRBJ2-1; 8 nucleotides agree with TRBD2. Specimen: PBMCs. This TCR came from a man aged 25 to 45 in good health and CMV-seronegative. CDR3 sequence reads: CASSEVFAGGYEQFF. DNA of the CDR3: TGTGCCAGCAGTGAAGTTTTTGCGGGGGGATATGAGCAGTTCTTC.